Listed here are 30 T cell receptor beta chains from one sample, sequenced in a study of blood T cell repertoires in COVID-19. The table came from immunoSEQ multiplex PCR; TCRdb's copy has only in-frame clones and leaves some out. The table includes about 83,000 clones, about three quarters detected once. The sequenced sample was peripheral blood. These receptors were collected from a woman of 80 years or more with active or convalescent COVID-19.

V and J are TRBV10-2 and TRBJ2-3, with a weak D call TRBD2 (5 bases). CDR1 is WSHSY and CDR2 is SAAADI in the germline V gene. The CDR3 spans 15 residues. The V and J ends lost 0 bases and 8 bases respectively, with 15 bases between them. CDR3 amino acids: CASSESLGPAVTQYF. CDR3 DNA sequence: TGCGCCAGCAGTGAGTCTTTAGGGCCAGCGGTTACGCAGTATTTT.

The chain combines TRBV4-2 with TRBJ2-1; 7 nucleotides line up with TRBD2. This CDR3 has 15 amino acids. Germline CDR1 reads LGHNA; CDR2 reads YNFKEQ. Unmatched junction bases numbered 5, after V lost 4 bases and J lost 2 bases. The CDR3 loop is CASSPGRGAYNEQFF. In DNA, the CDR3 is TGTGCCAGCAGCCCCGGCCGGGGGGCCTACAATGAGCAGTTCTTC.

This clone was detected a few times. The V and J genes are TRBV9 and TRBJ2-7; 8 positions match TRBD1. This CDR3 comprises 15 residues. The V segment lost 4 bases and the J segment 7 bases; nucleotides outside the gene matches: 13. The germline gives CDR1 SGDLS, CDR2 YYNGEE. CDR3 bases: TGTGCCAGCAGCCCCCAGGGACAGGCCGTCGGGGAGCAGTACTTC. Residues: CASSPQGQAVGEQYF.

V gene TRBV24-1 combines with J gene TRBJ2-1; 7 bases agree with TRBD1. The CDR3 runs 14 residues. CDR1 and CDR2 (germline): KGHDR, SFDVKD. V trimming: 3 bases; J trimming: 6 bases; junction bases outside the gene matches: 4. The CDR3 nucleotides are TGTGCCACCAGTGATCGAAGACAGGGCAATGAGCAGTTCTTC. It is translated as CATSDRRQGNEQFF.

The chain links TRBV7-8 to TRBJ2-7; 9 bases match TRBD2. From germline, CDR1 is SGHVS and CDR2 FQNEAQ. CDR3 length: 18 residues. V shed 1 base and J 0 bases; nucleotides not matched to a gene: 10. CDR3: CASSLGASLRGGSYEQYF. The CDR3 nucleotides read TGTGCCAGCAGCTTAGGGGCCTCCTTGCGGGGGGGCTCCTACGAGCAGTACTTC. The full variable domain, in which reference TRBV7-8 and TRBJ2-7 provide the parts outside the CDR3, is GAGVSQSPRYKVAKRGQDVALRCDPISGHVSLFWYQQALGQGPEFLTYFQNEAQLDKSGLPSDRFFAERPEGSVSTLKIQRTQQEDSAVYLCASSLGASLRGGSYEQYFGPGTRLTVT.

The chain couples TRBV5-1 to TRBJ2-2, with no clear D. The V end was cut by 5 bases, the J end by 0 bases, with 8 bases between. This CDR3 is 14 amino acids long. Germline CDR1 is SGHRS and CDR2 is YFSETQ. The CDR3 DNA reads TGCGCCAGCAGGGCAGAACCGAACACCGGGGAGCTGTTTTTT. Its translation: CASRAEPNTGELFF.

J is TRBJ2-7 and V is TRBV10-1; TRBD1 agrees at 9 bases. Germline V gene lookup returns CDR1 WNHNN and CDR2 SYGVQD (reference sequence). The length of the CDR3 is 15 residues. V lost 9 bases to trimming and J lost 0 bases; unmatched junction nucleotides: 9. CDR3 DNA sequence: TGCGCCAGAATAAATAGGGACAGGGACTCCTACGAGCAGTACTTC. Encoded protein: CARINRDRDSYEQYF.

This chain joins TRBV19 and TRBJ1-4; D ambiguous. Trimming cost V 6 bases and J 7 bases, with 9 bases left between them. The CDR3 length is 12 residues. CDR1 and CDR2 from the germline V gene are LNHDA and SQIVND (reference sequence). The CDR3 DNA is TGTGCCAGTAGGCTACGGGGTGAAAAACTGTTTTTT. Protein sequence: CASRLRGEKLFF.

This clone came up once. The chain uses TRBV4-3 and TRBJ2-7, with D possibly TRBD1 on 5 matching bases. Germline V CDR1 and CDR2: LGHNA, YSLEER. The CDR3 consists of 15 residues. V was shortened by 0 bases and J by 1 base, with 10 bases between the two germline ends. This chain's CDR3 is CASSQEQGVSYEQYF. The CDR3 DNA reads TGCGCCAGCAGCCAAGAACAAGGGGTTTCCTACGAGCAGTACTTC.

The chain couples TRBV19 to TRBJ1-4; 8 bases match TRBD1. CDR3 length: 16 residues. Per germline, CDR1 LNHDA and CDR2 SQIVND (reference sequence). The trim removed 7 bases at V and 3 bases at J, leaving 10 bases unmatched. CDR3 protein: CASKLRTGRANEKLFF. The CDR3 nucleotides are TGTGCCAGTAAATTGAGGACAGGGAGAGCTAATGAAAAACTGTTTTTT.

The chain carries TRBV6-2 or TRBV6-3 and TRBJ2-3; TRBD2 is a possible D gene (5 bases). The CDR3 is 14 amino acids. Per germline, CDR1 MNHEY and CDR2 SVGEGT. Trimming shortened V by 2 bases and J by 2 bases, and 8 bases separated the two germline ends. The DNA of the CDR3 is TGTGCCAGCAGTTACGCCGGGGACACAGATACGCAGTATTTT. It encodes CASSYAGDTDTQYF.

The V gene is TRBV27, the J gene TRBJ1-4, with D tentatively TRBD1 (5 bases). CDR1 and CDR2 from the germline V gene are MNHEY and SMNVEV (reference sequence). There are 15 residues in the CDR3. The V end was cut by 1 base, the J end by 0 bases, with 6 bases between. CDR3 coding DNA: TGTGCCAGCAGTTTATTAGGGGCAACTAATGAAAAACTGTTTTTT. It translates to CASSLLGATNEKLFF. The complete variable domain, with remaining parts taken from reference TRBV27 and TRBJ1-4, reads EAQVTQNPRYLITVTGKKLTVTCSQNMNHEYMSWYRQDPGLGLRQIYYSMNVEVTDKGDVPEGYKVSRKEKRNFPLILESPSPNQTSLYFCASSLLGATNEKLFFGSGTQLSVL.

This clone has at least ten counts. This rearrangement joins TRBV12-3 or TRBV12-4 to TRBJ1-5; TRBD1 matches at 10 bases. This CDR3 contains 13 residues. V was clipped by 6 bases and J by 9 bases; unmatched bases: 5. CDR3 sequence: CASRTGGFGPQHF. The CDR3 bases are TGTGCCAGCAGGACAGGGGGCTTTGGGCCCCAGCATTTT.

The CDR3 DNA is TGTGCCTGGAGTCGAACAGGCTCTGGAAACACCATATATTTT. Protein sequence: CAWSRTGSGNTIYF. The chain combines TRBV30 with TRBJ1-3; D may be TRBD1 (5 bases). The V gene's germline CDR1 is GTSNPN and CDR2 SVGIG (reference sequence). The CDR3 sequence is 14 residues long. Trimming shortened V by 2 bases and J by 0 bases, and 8 bases separated the two germline ends. The whole variable domain, remainder taken from reference TRBV30 and TRBJ1-3, is SQTIHQWPATLVQPVGSPLSLECTVEGTSNPNLYWYRQAAGRGLQLLFYSVGIGQISSEVPQNLSASRPQDRQFILSSKKLLLSDSGFYLCAWSRTGSGNTIYFGEGSWLTVV.

This clone was detected only a few times. The chain carries TRBV28 and TRBJ1-4; D unclear. V lost 4 bases and J 2 bases, leaving 11 bases between the germline ends. CDR3 length equals 15 residues. Germline CDR1 is MDHEN and CDR2 is SYDVKM. The CDR3 reads CASSSRHRTNEKLFF. The CDR3 DNA follows: TGTGCCAGCAGTTCCAGACATCGGACTAATGAAAAACTGTTTTTT.

The chain recombines TRBV2 with TRBJ1-5; D unresolved. Per germline, CDR1 SNHLY and CDR2 FYNNEI. This CDR3 contains 17 residues. Trimming stripped 7 bases from V and 0 bases from J, with 19 bases between. The CDR3 here is CASTPGGQVYSNQPQHF. The CDR3 DNA sequence: TGTGCCAGCACCCCCGGAGGGCAGGTATATAGCAATCAGCCCCAGCATTTT.

The chain employs TRBV6-1 and TRBJ1-1; TRBD1 is a possible D gene (5 bases). The CDR3 runs 16 residues. Germline loops: CDR1 MNHNS, CDR2 SASEGT. The ends were cut back, 4 bases at V and 1 base at J, with 16 bases in the middle. CDR3 sequence: CASSVWGFVGNTEAFF. DNA of the CDR3: TGTGCCAGCAGTGTTTGGGGCTTCGTTGGGAACACTGAAGCTTTCTTT.

The chain combines TRBV7-9 with TRBJ2-1; 9 bases align to TRBD2. V lost 5 bases to trimming and J lost 5 bases; unmatched junction nucleotides: 4. The CDR3 is made up of 14 amino acids. Germline V gene lookup returns CDR1 SEHNR and CDR2 FQNEAQ (reference sequence). CDR3 sequence (DNA): TGTGCCAGCAGCCTGGGACTAGCTAACAATGAGCAGTTCTTC. Encoded protein: CASSLGLANNEQFF.

V usage is TRBV5-6 and J usage is TRBJ2-7, with D possibly matching TRBD2 (7 bases). Germline V CDR1 and CDR2: SGHDT, YYEEEE. The CDR3 is 16 residues long. V was trimmed by 4 bases and J by 5 bases, leaving 22 bases between them. The CDR3 DNA reads as TGTGCCAGCAGCGAACTAGCGAGGGGGGGAATGGACGAGCAGTACTTC. Encoded protein: CASSELARGGMDEQYF.

The J gene is TRBJ1-1, the V gene TRBV4-3, with a tentative D call TRBD1 (5 bases). Trimming took 4 bases from V and 6 from J, leaving 12 bases between them. This CDR3 comprises 13 residues. CDR1 is LGHNA and CDR2 is YSLEER in the germline V gene. The CDR3 protein is CASSPRGGAEAFF. The CDR3 DNA follows: TGCGCCAGCAGCCCACGCGGGGGGGCTGAAGCTTTCTTT.

The CDR3 reads CASSLGGPKNIQYF. Here the CDR3 DNA reads TGCGCCAGCAGCTTGGGGGGCCCTAAAAACATTCAGTACTTC. The V and J genes are TRBV5-1 and TRBJ2-4, with a tentative D call TRBD1 (5 bases). Trimming took off 0 bases at V and 4 bases at J, with 8 bases between the two ends. Germline CDR1 SGHRS, CDR2 YFSETQ. The CDR3 loop spans 14 amino acids.

The chain employs TRBV10-3 and TRBJ1-3; D may be TRBD1 (5 bases). Per germline, CDR1 ENHRY and CDR2 SYGVKD. The CDR3 totals 15 residues. V was pared by 6 bases and J by 0 bases, with 12 bases between. DNA for the CDR3: TGTGCCATCAGGGGGGAGGACCACTCTGGAAACACCATATATTTT. This gives the protein CAIRGEDHSGNTIYF.

The genes are TRBV28 and TRBJ1-4; the match to TRBD1 covers 8 bases. CDR1 is MDHEN, CDR2 SYDVKM, per germline. CDR3 length equals 14 residues. The J segment lost 6 bases and the V segment lost 1 base, leaving 1 base of the junction unmatched. This CDR3 reads CASSLFRGHEKLFF. DNA of the CDR3: TGTGCCAGCAGTTTATTCAGGGGGCATGAAAAACTGTTTTTT.

This chain links TRBV4-1 with TRBJ1-3; weak D call: TRBD1 (5 bases). The germline CDR1 and CDR2 sequences are MGHRA and YSYEKL. V dropped 0 bases and J dropped 4 bases, with 13 bases sitting between them. The length of the CDR3 is 16 residues. CDR3 sequence reads: CASSQERGSTGNTIYF. The CDR3 DNA reads TGCGCCAGCAGCCAAGAACGGGGGTCGACAGGAAACACCATATATTTT.

The table lists this clone with a count of one. The V gene is TRBV5-5, the J gene TRBJ1-1, with D hard to call. Germline V lookup: CDR1 SGHKS, CDR2 YYEKEE (reference sequence). Trimming cost V 0 bases and J 3 bases, with 6 bases left between them. The CDR3 is made up of 13 amino acids. In DNA, the CDR3 is TGTGCCAGCAGCTTGGTGGGAGACACTGAAGCTTTCTTT. Amino acid sequence: CASSLVGDTEAFF.

The CDR3 spells CASSAGPGGSPLHF. The DNA for the CDR3 is TGTGCCAGCAGCGCCGGCCCGGGTGGCTCACCCCTCCACTTT. The V gene is TRBV5-4, the J gene TRBJ1-6; D call uncertain. Germline V lookup: CDR1 SGHNT, CDR2 YYREEE (reference sequence). The CDR3 has 14 amino acids. Trimming shortened V by 4 bases and J by 10 bases, and 15 bases separated the two germline ends. Full variable domain (remainder filled in from reference TRBV5-4 and TRBJ1-6): ETGVTQSPTHLIKTRGQQVTLRCSSQSGHNTVSWYQQALGQGPQFIFQYYREEENGRGNFPPRFSGLQFPNYSSELNVNALELDDSALYLCASSAGPGGSPLHFGNGTRLTVT.

The chain has TRBV29-1 and TRBJ1-1, with 7 bases aligning to TRBD1. This CDR3 is built from 12 residues. V trimming: 6 bases; J trimming: 1 base; junction bases outside the gene matches: 2. The germline V gene encodes CDR1 SQVTM and CDR2 ANQGSEA. The CDR3 sequence: CSVRTGNTEAFF. The CDR3 DNA is TGCAGCGTACGGACAGGGAACACTGAAGCTTTCTTT.

In its sample, this clone was seen a few times. V usage is TRBV9 and J usage is TRBJ2-1; the D gene is possibly TRBD1 (6 bases). V lost 4 bases to trimming and J lost 7 bases, with 18 bases between them. CDR3 size: 15 residues. The V gene's germline CDR1 is SGDLS and CDR2 YYNGEE. The CDR3 nucleotides read TGTGCCAGCAGCTCGACGGACAGCGGTTGGAATGAGCAGTTCTTC. Translation gives CASSSTDSGWNEQFF.

The V call is TRBV18, the J call TRBJ2-5; 8 bases align to TRBD2. This CDR3 contains 15 residues. Germline V gene lookup returns CDR1 KGHSH and CDR2 LQKENI. After removal of 6 bases from V and 3 bases from J, the junction contained 9 bases not matched to a gene. The CDR3 loop is CASSTSGTREETQYF. For the CDR3, the DNA is TGTGCCAGCTCTACCTCCGGGACTAGAGAAGAGACCCAGTACTTC.

This chain links TRBV7-2 with TRBJ1-1, with D uncertain. From germline, CDR1 is SGHTA and CDR2 FQGNSA. V was clipped by 5 bases and J by 6 bases, with 13 bases between them. The CDR3 contains 13 residues. Here the CDR3 DNA reads TGTGCCAGCAGCCTTCAGGTAGCGGCTGAAGCTTTCTTT. Amino acid sequence: CASSLQVAAEAFF.